The source of this T cell receptor beta chain is a study of a mutant IDH1 vaccine in newly diagnosed glioma. Whole-study context: Radiotherapy alone preceded vaccination by 4-6 weeks; alternatively, vaccination started with temozolomide cycles. Week 35 was assigned to visit V12, and week 47 was assigned to visit V13.

Worth noting for this clone: Its specificity is unknown.

As for time point: week 47, end of study. Topical imiquimod was applied with each vaccine dose, which held 300 ug of mutant IDH1 20-mer peptide. V was clipped by 5 bases and J by 0 bases, with 10 bases between them. The CDR3 is 15 amino acids. CDR1 and CDR2 (germline): MNHEY, SMNVEV (reference sequence). TCRdb's table, derived via immunoSEQ multiplex PCR, lists solely in-frame clones and lacks some. The sample holds about 56,000 clones, approximately 71% seen once. The rearrangement joins TRBV27 to TRBJ1-4; the D is unclear. The sequencing here drew on PBMCs, taken from a glioma patient whose treatment included an IDH1 peptide vaccine. The clonotype was recovered from a man over 45 with glioma. The CDR3 nucleotides read TGTGCCAGCAGTCCTAGACGGGCAACTAATGAAAAACTGTTTTTT. It specifies CASSPRRATNEKLFF.